This is a list of T cell receptor beta chains from one sample in a study of CD4 T cells in relation to SARS-CoV-2 and coronaviruses. Produced via immunoSEQ multiplex PCR; TCRdb's table is partial and in-frame only. This sample has about 22,000 clones, with roughly 73% found just once. Their specific antigens are unknown. The specimen was CD4+ T cells from PBMCs, cultured in vitro. Receptors were obtained from a human donor in good health. Both conserved end residues are part of each CDR3. A D gene is named only where the DNA matches it firmly. The listing skips clone size in some rows; elsewhere it reads once, few, many or a size class.

V gene: TRBV11-2; J gene: TRBJ2-2; clone size: -; D gene: -; CDR3 protein: CASSLDRLRTTGELFF; CDR3 DNA: TGTGCCAGCAGCTTAGATAGGCTTCGGACAACCGGGGAGCTGTTTTTT
V gene: TRBV15; J gene: TRBJ2-6; clone size: -; D gene: TRBD1; CDR3 protein: CATSRDRWGQRRSGANVLTF; CDR3 DNA: TGTGCCACCAGCAGAGATCGATGGGGACAGAGACGCTCTGGGGCCAACGTCCTGACTTTC
V gene: TRBV3-1/TRBV3-2; J gene: TRBJ1-3; clone size: -; D gene: -; CDR3 protein: CASSQTLRNSGNTIYF; CDR3 DNA: TGTGCCAGCAGCCAAACTCTCCGAAACTCTGGAAACACCATATATTTT
V gene: TRBV11-2; J gene: TRBJ2-4; clone size: -; D gene: -; CDR3 protein: CASSRDPGSIQYF; CDR3 DNA: TGTGCCAGCAGCAGGGACCCAGGGAGCATTCAGTACTTC
V gene: TRBV18; J gene: TRBJ2-1; clone size: -; D gene: -; CDR3 protein: CASSPRDMTYNEQFF; CDR3 DNA: TGTGCCAGCTCACCCCGGGACATGACCTACAATGAGCAGTTCTTC
V gene: TRBV6-5; J gene: TRBJ1-5; clone size: -; D gene: TRBD1; CDR3 protein: CASRSGQGGNQPQHF; CDR3 DNA: TGTGCCAGCAGAAGCGGACAGGGGGGGAATCAGCCCCAGCATTTT
V gene: TRBV19; J gene: TRBJ2-1; clone size: -; D gene: TRBD2; CDR3 protein: CASSGSSGLYNEQFF; CDR3 DNA: TGTGCCAGTAGTGGATCTAGCGGGCTGTACAATGAGCAGTTCTTC
V gene: TRBV5-1; J gene: TRBJ2-5; clone size: -; D gene: TRBD2; CDR3 protein: CASSFSGRGETQYF; CDR3 DNA: TGCGCCAGCAGCTTTAGCGGGAGAGGAGAGACCCAGTACTTC
V gene: TRBV24-1; J gene: TRBJ2-3; clone size: -; D gene: -; CDR3 protein: CATRRTGSSTDTQYF; CDR3 DNA: TGTGCCACCCGAAGGACGGGATCTAGCACAGATACGCAGTATTTT
V gene: TRBV28; J gene: TRBJ1-6; clone size: few; D gene: -; CDR3 protein: CASSLGGLGSPLHF; CDR3 DNA: TGTGCCAGCAGTTTGGGGGGCCTCGGATCACCCCTCCACTTT
V gene: TRBV6-1; J gene: TRBJ2-5; clone size: few; D gene: -; CDR3 protein: CASSEKPGEAETQYF; CDR3 DNA: TGTGCCAGCAGTGAAAAACCCGGGGAGGCAGAGACCCAGTACTTC
V gene: TRBV6-1; J gene: TRBJ1-2; clone size: -; D gene: -; CDR3 protein: CASSEARRGGYGYTF; CDR3 DNA: TGTGCCAGCAGTGAAGCGCGGAGGGGTGGCTATGGCTACACCTTC
V gene: TRBV7-9; J gene: TRBJ1-2; clone size: -; D gene: -; CDR3 protein: CASSLAGSGYTF; CDR3 DNA: TGTGCCAGCAGCTTAGCGGGCAGTGGCTACACCTTC
V gene: TRBV5-5; J gene: TRBJ2-7; clone size: -; D gene: -; CDR3 protein: CASSSSPGHTYEQYF; CDR3 DNA: TGTGCCAGCAGCTCGTCCCCGGGGCATACCTACGAGCAGTACTTC
V gene: TRBV7-2; J gene: TRBJ1-3; clone size: -; D gene: -; CDR3 protein: CASSLDSSGNTIYF; CDR3 DNA: TGTGCCAGCAGCTTAGACAGCTCTGGAAACACCATATATTTT
V gene: TRBV7-8; J gene: TRBJ2-5; clone size: once; D gene: -; CDR3 protein: CASSLVGGQETQYF; CDR3 DNA: TGTGCCAGCAGCTTAGTGGGAGGACAAGAGACCCAGTACTTC
V gene: TRBV5-5; J gene: TRBJ1-1; clone size: -; D gene: -; CDR3 protein: CASSRGRANTEAFF; CDR3 DNA: TGTGCCAGCAGCCGTGGACGGGCGAACACTGAAGCTTTCTTT
V gene: TRBV27; J gene: TRBJ2-7; clone size: -; D gene: -; CDR3 protein: CASSGGRYEQYF; CDR3 DNA: TGTGCCAGCAGTGGCGGTAGGTACGAGCAGTACTTC
V gene: TRBV6-5; J gene: TRBJ2-3; clone size: -; D gene: -; CDR3 protein: CASRLGQRTSDTQYF; CDR3 DNA: TGTGCCAGCAGACTAGGACAAAGGACATCAGATACGCAGTATTTT
V gene: TRBV28; J gene: TRBJ2-4; clone size: -; D gene: TRBD2; CDR3 protein: CASYQGTSVTKNIQYF; CDR3 DNA: TGTGCCAGCTACCAGGGGACTAGCGTCACCAAAAACATTCAGTACTTC
V gene: TRBV30; J gene: TRBJ2-1; clone size: -; D gene: TRBD2; CDR3 protein: CAWSYETSVYNEQFF; CDR3 DNA: TGTGCCTGGAGTTACGAGACTAGCGTTTACAATGAGCAGTTCTTC
V gene: TRBV25-1; J gene: TRBJ1-6; clone size: -; D gene: -; CDR3 protein: CASSENSPLHF; CDR3 DNA: TGTGCCAGCAGTGAAAATTCACCCCTCCACTTT
V gene: TRBV6-5; J gene: TRBJ2-1; clone size: -; D gene: -; CDR3 protein: CASSYSSSSTYNEQFF; CDR3 DNA: TGTGCCAGCAGTTACTCATCTAGCAGTACCTACAATGAGCAGTTCTTC
V gene: TRBV10-1; J gene: TRBJ2-1; clone size: -; D gene: -; CDR3 protein: CASSEGYGSYNEQFF; CDR3 DNA: TGCGCCAGCTCCGAGGGATATGGGTCCTACAATGAGCAGTTCTTC
V gene: TRBV12-5; J gene: TRBJ2-7; clone size: few; D gene: -; CDR3 protein: CASGLVLGGLNEQYF; CDR3 DNA: TGTGCTAGTGGTTTGGTACTAGGGGGTCTAAACGAGCAGTACTTC
V gene: TRBV6-5; J gene: TRBJ2-7; clone size: -; D gene: -; CDR3 protein: CASSYAGPGYEQYF; CDR3 DNA: TGTGCCAGCAGTTACGCAGGCCCCGGGTACGAGCAGTACTTC
V gene: TRBV6-6; J gene: TRBJ2-2; clone size: few; D gene: -; CDR3 protein: CASSYLWAGELFF; CDR3 DNA: TGTGCCAGCAGTTACCTGTGGGCCGGGGAGCTGTTTTTT
V gene: TRBV3-1/TRBV3-2; J gene: TRBJ1-6; clone size: -; D gene: TRBD1; CDR3 protein: CASRDGTGNSPLHF; CDR3 DNA: TGTGCCAGCAGGGACGGGACAGGGAATTCACCCCTCCACTTT
V gene: TRBV3-1/TRBV3-2; J gene: TRBJ1-5; clone size: -; D gene: -; CDR3 protein: CASSQGRDQPQHF; CDR3 DNA: TGTGCCAGCAGCCAAGGGCGAGATCAGCCCCAGCATTTT
V gene: TRBV7-2; J gene: TRBJ2-5; clone size: few; D gene: TRBD2; CDR3 protein: CASSFSPAGSQETQYF; CDR3 DNA: TGTGCCAGCAGCTTCTCCCCAGCGGGGTCCCAAGAGACCCAGTACTTC
V gene: TRBV4-1; J gene: TRBJ2-1; clone size: -; D gene: TRBD1; CDR3 protein: CASSQEGQVYNEQFF; CDR3 DNA: TGCGCCAGCAGCCAAGAAGGACAGGTGTACAATGAGCAGTTCTTC
V gene: TRBV14; J gene: TRBJ2-5; clone size: -; D gene: -; CDR3 protein: CASSHRVRETQYF; CDR3 DNA: TGTGCCAGCAGCCACAGGGTTCGGGAGACCCAGTACTTC
V gene: TRBV19; J gene: TRBJ1-1; clone size: -; D gene: -; CDR3 protein: CASSIDPGKGTEAFF; CDR3 DNA: TGTGCCAGTAGTATTGATCCCGGAAAGGGAACTGAAGCTTTCTTT
V gene: TRBV4-1; J gene: TRBJ2-7; clone size: -; D gene: TRBD2; CDR3 protein: CASSQAGLAVLYEQYF; CDR3 DNA: TGCGCCAGCAGCCAAGCGGGACTAGCGGTCCTCTACGAGCAGTACTTC
V gene: TRBV9; J gene: TRBJ2-1; clone size: -; D gene: -; CDR3 protein: CASSVYGGEQFF; CDR3 DNA: TGTGCCAGCAGCGTTTACGGCGGTGAGCAGTTCTTC
V gene: TRBV6-1; J gene: TRBJ2-7; clone size: -; D gene: -; CDR3 protein: CASSEGGGSGKQYF; CDR3 DNA: TGTGCCAGCAGTGAAGGAGGAGGATCCGGGAAGCAGTACTTC
V gene: TRBV6-2/TRBV6-3; J gene: TRBJ2-1; clone size: -; D gene: TRBD2; CDR3 protein: CASSQRLAGGNEQFF; CDR3 DNA: TGTGCCAGCAGTCAAAGACTAGCGGGTGGGAATGAGCAGTTCTTC
V gene: TRBV6-5; J gene: TRBJ1-6; clone size: -; D gene: -; CDR3 protein: CATRAGSNNSPLHF; CDR3 DNA: TGTGCCACGAGGGCGGGCAGCAATAATTCACCCCTCCACTTT
V gene: TRBV20-1; J gene: TRBJ2-3; clone size: -; D gene: -; CDR3 protein: CSASIVQASTDTQYF; CDR3 DNA: TGCAGTGCTAGTATAGTGCAGGCTAGCACAGATACGCAGTATTTT
V gene: TRBV6-5; J gene: TRBJ2-7; clone size: -; D gene: TRBD2; CDR3 protein: CASSSRGGRSSYEQYF; CDR3 DNA: TGTGCCAGCAGTTCGCGCGGCGGGAGGTCCTCCTACGAGCAGTACTTC
V gene: TRBV18; J gene: TRBJ2-2; clone size: -; D gene: -; CDR3 protein: CASSPRSDTGELFF; CDR3 DNA: TGTGCCAGCTCACCACGTTCCGACACCGGGGAGCTGTTTTTT